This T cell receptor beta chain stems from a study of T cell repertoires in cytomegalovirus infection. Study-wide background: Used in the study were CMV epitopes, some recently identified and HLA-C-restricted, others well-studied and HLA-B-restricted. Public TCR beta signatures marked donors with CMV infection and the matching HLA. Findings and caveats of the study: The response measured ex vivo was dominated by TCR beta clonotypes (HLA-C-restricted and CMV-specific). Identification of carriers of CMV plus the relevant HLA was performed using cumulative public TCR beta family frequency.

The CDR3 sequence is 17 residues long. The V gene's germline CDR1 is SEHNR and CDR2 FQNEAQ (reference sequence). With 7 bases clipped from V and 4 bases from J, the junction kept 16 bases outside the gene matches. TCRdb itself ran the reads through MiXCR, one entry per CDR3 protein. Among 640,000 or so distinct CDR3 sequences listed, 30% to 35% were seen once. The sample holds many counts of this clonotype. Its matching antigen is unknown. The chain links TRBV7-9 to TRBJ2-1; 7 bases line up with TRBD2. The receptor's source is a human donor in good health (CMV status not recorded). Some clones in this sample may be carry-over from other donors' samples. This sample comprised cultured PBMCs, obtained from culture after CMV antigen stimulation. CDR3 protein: CASITYQASGFYNEQFF. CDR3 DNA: TGTGCCAGCATCACCTACCAGGCTAGCGGATTTTACAATGAGCAGTTCTTC. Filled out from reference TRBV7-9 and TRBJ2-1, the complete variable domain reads DTGVSQNPRHKITKRGQNVTFRCDPISEHNRLYWYRQTLGQGPEFLTYFQNEAQLEKSRLLSDRFSAERPKGSFSTLEIQRTEQGDSAMYLCASITYQASGFYNEQFFGPGTRLTVL.